This T cell receptor (beta chain) came from a study of T cells after yellow fever vaccination. Study results and limitations: The secondary response showed a weaker magnitude and a faster peak, day 5 versus 15.

With V trimmed by 4 bases and J by 4 bases, 6 bases remained unmatched. This CDR3 contains 15 residues. The V gene's germline CDR1 is ENHRY and CDR2 SYGVKD. This clonotype was detected many times. The antigen remains undetermined. TCRdb re-derived calls from the 5' RACE reads in MiXCR, one entry per CDR3 protein. Of about 340,000 distinct CDR3 sequences detected, 8.7% appear once; the ten largest clones hold approximately 18%. The sample in question was PBMCs, obtained on the day of the first yellow fever vaccination. The sequence was collected from a man in his late teens or twenties who received the YFV17D yellow fever vaccine. The chain combines TRBV10-3 with TRBJ2-3, with 9 bases that match TRBD2. The CDR3, as DNA: TGTGCCATCAGTGGTACTAGCGGGTCTCCAGATACGCAGTATTTT. Amino acids: CAISGTSGSPDTQYF.